This T cell receptor beta chain derives from a study of blood T cell repertoires in COVID-19. As for the study in general: Specimens from acute and convalescent COVID-19 originated in the United States, Italy and Spain.

The table came from immunoSEQ multiplex PCR; TCRdb's copy has only in-frame clones and leaves some out. The table has 250,000 or so clones, about 85% seen once. Ages ranged from about 18 to 89 years, with residence in approximately 25 US areas. The ends lost 3 bases at V and 9 bases at J; junction bases unmatched: 18. CDR1 is ENHRY, CDR2 SYGVKD, per germline. CDR3 length equals 18 residues. What was sequenced was PBMCs or T cells enriched from blood (not recorded which). This receptor was taken from a woman aged 50 to 60 who had been exposed to COVID-19. J is TRBJ2-3 and V is TRBV10-3; 10 nucleotides align to TRBD1. The CDR3 bases are TGTGCCATCAGTGACTTAACTGTCCGGGACAGGGGAGCACCGACGCAGTATTTT. It specifies CAISDLTVRDRGAPTQYF.